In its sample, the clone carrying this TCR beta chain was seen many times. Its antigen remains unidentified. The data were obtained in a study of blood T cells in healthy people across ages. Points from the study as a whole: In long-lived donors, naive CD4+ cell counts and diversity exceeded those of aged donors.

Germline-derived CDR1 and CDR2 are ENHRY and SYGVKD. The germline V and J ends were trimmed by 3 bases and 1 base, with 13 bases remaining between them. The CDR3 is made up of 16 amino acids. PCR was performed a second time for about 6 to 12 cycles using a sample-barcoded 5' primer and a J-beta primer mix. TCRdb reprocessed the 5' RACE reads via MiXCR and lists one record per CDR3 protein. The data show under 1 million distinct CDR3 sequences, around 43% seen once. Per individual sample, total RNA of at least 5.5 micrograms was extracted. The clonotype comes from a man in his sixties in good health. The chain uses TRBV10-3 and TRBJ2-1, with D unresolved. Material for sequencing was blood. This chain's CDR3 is CAISDSNRKSYNEQFF. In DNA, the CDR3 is TGTGCCATCAGTGATTCTAACAGAAAGTCCTACAATGAGCAGTTCTTC.